Below are 7 T cell receptor beta chains sequenced from a single sample in a study of response to subunit inactivated influenza vaccine. One entry per CDR3 protein, called by TCRdb with MiXCR from the RT-PCR reads. The sample holds roughly 550,000 distinct CDR3 sequences, under 30% seen once. These data also featured in a second study, about T cells expressing NK-cell markers. That report adds: Making the TCR beta cDNA relied on 5'RACE template switching with UMIs.

The source was CD4+ T cells sorted from PBMCs, collected 11 to 12 days after vaccination. Receptors were obtained from a man aged 45-65 years who received an inactivated influenza vaccine.

The V gene is TRBV7-2, the J gene TRBJ2-3; TRBD1 aligns across 9 bases. Germline V gene lookup returns CDR1 SGHTA and CDR2 FQGNSA. This CDR3 has 17 amino acids. V gave up 3 bases and J gave up 3 bases; unmatched junction bases: 10. The DNA of the CDR3 is TGTGCCAGCAGCTTCCAACCACAGGGGGCAGGGACAGATACGCAGTATTTT. It specifies CASSFQPQGAGTDTQYF.

V usage is TRBV4-1 and J usage is TRBJ2-5; maybe TRBD2 (5 bases). This CDR3 has 14 residues. Germline V gives CDR1 MGHRA, CDR2 YSYEKL. The V and J ends lost 1 base and 5 bases respectively, with 11 bases between them. CDR3 in amino acids: CASSQVVGVETQYF. In DNA, the CDR3 is TGCGCCAGCAGCCAAGTAGTCGGGGTGGAGACCCAGTACTTC.

This chain joins TRBV4-1 and TRBJ2-7, with D perhaps TRBD1 (6 bases). The CDR3 length is 11 residues. V was trimmed by 3 bases and J by 9 bases, leaving 9 bases between them. From germline, CDR1 is MGHRA and CDR2 YSYEKL. The CDR3 sequence: CASSHPTGQYF. CDR3 nucleotide sequence: TGCGCCAGCAGCCACCCGACAGGGCAGTACTTC.

The CDR3 DNA sequence: TGCGCCAGCCGGGACAGGGGGTCTAACAATGAGCAGTTCTTC. Its translation is CASRDRGSNNEQFF. The chain carries TRBV10-2 and TRBJ2-1; 11 nucleotides match TRBD1. The CDR3 spans 14 residues. V lost 8 bases, J lost 5 bases, and 5 bases stayed unmatched. The germline CDR1 and CDR2 sequences are WSHSY and SAAADI.

This clonotype has a count of ten or more. The V call is TRBV12-3 or TRBV12-4, the J call TRBJ1-1; 8 positions agree with TRBD1. The CDR3 sequence is 13 residues long. The junction had 6 bases not matched to a gene; V was cut back by 7 bases and J by 5 bases. The CDR3 bases are TGTGCCAGCACCCGGGACAGGAGAACTGAAGCTTTCTTT. It codes for CASTRDRRTEAFF.

V and J are TRBV11-2 and TRBJ2-7, with D possibly called TRBD1 or TRBD2 (5 bases each). Germline V gene lookup returns CDR1 SGHAT and CDR2 FQNNGV. This CDR3 is 14 amino acids long. Trimming left V 1 base short and J 5 bases short, with 12 bases between. CDR3 in DNA: TGTGCCAGCAGCTTAGTGTTTCGGGACCACGAGCAGTACTTC. Translated, it gives CASSLVFRDHEQYF.

The V gene is TRBV23-1, the J gene TRBJ1-2; 7 bases map to TRBD1. TRBV23-1 is sorted into the ORF group, with uncertain function. The junction had 16 bases not matched to a gene; V was cut back by 7 bases and J by 8 bases. The CDR3 totals 15 residues. The CDR3 spells CASILPRDRNNGYTF. The DNA for the CDR3 is TGCGCCAGCATTTTGCCCCGGGACAGAAACAACGGCTACACCTTC.